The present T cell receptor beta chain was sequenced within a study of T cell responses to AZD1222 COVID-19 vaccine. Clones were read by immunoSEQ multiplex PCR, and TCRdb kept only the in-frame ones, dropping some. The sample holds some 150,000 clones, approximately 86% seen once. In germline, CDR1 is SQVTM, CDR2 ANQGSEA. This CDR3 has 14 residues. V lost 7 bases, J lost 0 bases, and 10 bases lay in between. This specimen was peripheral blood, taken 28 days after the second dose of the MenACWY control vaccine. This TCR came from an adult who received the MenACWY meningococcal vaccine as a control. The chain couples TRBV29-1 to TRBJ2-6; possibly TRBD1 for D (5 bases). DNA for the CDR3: TGCAGCGCTGGGGCCGGCTCTGGGGCCAACGTCCTGACTTTC. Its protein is CSAGAGSGANVLTF. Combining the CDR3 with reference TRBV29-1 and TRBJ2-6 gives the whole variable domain SAVISQKPSRDICQRGTSLTIQCQVDSQVTMMFWYRQQPGQSLTLIATANQGSEATYESGFVIDKFPISRPNLTFSTLTVSNMSPEDSSIYLCSAGAGSGANVLTFGAGSRLTVL.